One and the same sample provided the 21 T cell receptor beta chains below, sequenced in a study of cytomegalovirus exposure and HLA in healthy donors. The PCR was carried out with 60 Vbeta primers and 13 Jbeta primers. Clones were sequenced by immunoSEQ multiplex PCR, and TCRdb holds only the in-frame ones, with some missing. The sample lists 120,000 to 150,000 clones; roughly 83% were seen once. The sequencing input was PBMCs. Receptors were obtained from a female donor in good health and CMV-seronegative.

The chain carries TRBV4-3 and TRBJ1-4, with D perhaps matching TRBD1 (6 bases). CDR3 size: 16 residues. Germline V gene lookup returns CDR1 LGHNA and CDR2 YSLEER. V lost 0 bases, J lost 8 bases, and 16 bases lay in between. DNA for the CDR3: TGCGCCAGCAGCCAAGAGCTGCGGGGGGGCAGGGAAAAACTGTTTTTT. As protein: CASSQELRGGREKLFF.

The V call is TRBV7-6, the J call TRBJ1-5; the D gene is possibly TRBD1 (5 bases). Trimming cost V 6 bases and J 5 bases, with 14 bases left between them. Germline CDR1 reads SGHVS; CDR2 reads FNYEAQ. There are 14 residues in the CDR3. CDR3 in amino acids: CASSSTLGHQPQHF. The CDR3 bases are TGTGCCAGCAGTTCAACATTGGGGCATCAGCCCCAGCATTTT.

The chain's CDR3 is CASSETLTGRALHF. CDR3 coding DNA: TGTGCCAGCAGTGAGACCTTGACAGGGCGAGCCCTCCACTTT. The rearrangement joins TRBV25-1 to TRBJ1-6; the match to TRBD1 covers 7 bases. The CDR3 contains 14 residues. Germline V lookup: CDR1 MGHDK, CDR2 SYGVNS. V shed 3 bases and J 14 bases; nucleotides not matched to a gene: 10.

Only one count was recorded for this clone. Germline is not matched at one junction end, which may reflect a read error. This chain joins TRBV28 and TRBJ1-4; the D is unclear. In germline, CDR1 is MDHEN, CDR2 SYDVKM. The CDR3 spans 13 residues. In DNA form, the CDR3 reads TGTGTCAGCAGTTGGTCTGTTGAGGAAAAACTGTTTTTT. Its protein is CVSSWSVEEKLFF.

The rearrangement joins TRBV7-9 to TRBJ2-7; 7 nucleotides match TRBD2. Trimming removed 6 bases from V and 6 bases from J; junction bases left unmatched: 14. Germline CDR1 and CDR2: SEHNR and FQNEAQ (reference sequence). CDR3 size: 15 residues. The DNA of the CDR3 is TGTGCCAGCAGTTCCCTAGTGGGAGGGCCCTCCGAGCAGTACTTC. Translation gives CASSSLVGGPSEQYF.

The genes are TRBV30 and TRBJ1-2; no reliable D call. The CDR3 runs 13 residues. The germline V gene encodes CDR1 GTSNPN and CDR2 SVGIG (reference sequence). V lost 1 base to trimming and J lost 4 bases, with 10 bases between them. CDR3 sequence: CAWSEGRSYGYTF. CDR3 nucleotide sequence: TGTGCCTGGAGTGAAGGGAGATCCTATGGCTACACCTTC.

This clone was counted a single time. The rearrangement links TRBV7-2 to TRBJ2-1; TRBD2 matches at 7 bases. Per germline, CDR1 SGHTA and CDR2 FQGNSA. The CDR3 consists of 15 residues. Germline trimming cut 5 bases from V and 5 bases from J; bases unmatched to any gene: 9. In DNA, the CDR3 is TGTGCCAGCAGCACAGCCGGGACTAACCACAATGAGCAGTTCTTC. As protein: CASSTAGTNHNEQFF.

The chain joins TRBV29-1 to TRBJ2-3, with TRBD2 matching over 8 bases. Losses at the gene ends were 0 bases for V and 6 bases for J; bases not matched to a gene: 14. Germline assignment: CDR1 SQVTM and CDR2 ANQGSEA. This CDR3 has 17 amino acids. The CDR3 DNA is TGCAGCGTTGAAGATGTGATGGGGACTAGACTTTATGATACGCAGTATTTT. Residues: CSVEDVMGTRLYDTQYF.

This clone has more than one count but fewer than ten. V is TRBV10-3 and J is TRBJ1-1, with unresolved D. The germline CDR1 and CDR2 sequences are ENHRY and SYGVKD. V dropped 6 bases and J dropped 7 bases, with 12 bases sitting between them. The CDR3 is 12 amino acids. The CDR3 DNA follows: TGTGCCATCAGAGGGAGCGGAAGTGAAGCTTTCTTT. Translated, it gives CAIRGSGSEAFF.

The chain has TRBV18 and TRBJ2-2; 13 nucleotides agree with TRBD2. Germline loops: CDR1 KGHSH, CDR2 LQKENI. This CDR3 is 16 amino acids long. V trimming: 7 bases; J trimming: 4 bases; junction bases outside the gene matches: 6. The CDR3 sequence is CASLTGTSGITGELFF. DNA for the CDR3: TGTGCCAGCTTAACCGGGACTAGCGGGATCACCGGGGAGCTGTTTTTT. The complete variable domain, with remaining parts taken from reference TRBV18 and TRBJ2-2, reads NAGVMQNPRHLVRRRGQEARLRCSPMKGHSHVYWYRQLPEEGLKFMVYLQKENIIDESGMPKERFSAEFPKEGPSILRIQQVVRGDSAAYFCASLTGTSGITGELFFGEGSRLTVL.

V is TRBV11-2 and J is TRBJ1-1; D ambiguous. The V and J ends lost 1 base and 5 bases respectively, with 14 bases between them. CDR3 size: 15 residues. Germline V gives CDR1 SGHAT, CDR2 FQNNGV. The CDR3 is CASSLALGSGTEAFF. In nucleotides, the CDR3 is TGTGCCAGCAGCTTAGCTCTAGGGAGTGGTACTGAAGCTTTCTTT.

CDR3 in amino acids: CASSVASGVYEQYF. In DNA form, the CDR3 reads TGTGCCAGCAGCGTAGCTAGCGGGGTTTACGAGCAGTACTTC. V gene TRBV9 combines with J gene TRBJ2-7; 9 bases align to TRBD2. The V and J ends lost 0 bases and 4 bases, in that order; junction bases with no gene match: 2. CDR3 length: 14 amino acids. CDR1 is SGDLS and CDR2 is YYNGEE in the germline V gene.

V is TRBV7-2 and J is TRBJ1-2; TRBD1 agrees at 10 bases. The J segment lost 4 bases and the V segment lost 3 bases, leaving 14 bases of the junction unmatched. This CDR3 is 18 amino acids long. Germline V gene data show CDR1 as SGHTA and CDR2 as FQGNSA. CDR3 sequence (DNA): TGTGCCAGCAGCTTGGCACTACCGGGACAGGGGTCGGGCTATGGCTACACCTTC. Protein sequence: CASSLALPGQGSGYGYTF.

The chain couples TRBV4-1 to TRBJ2-2; 14 bases match TRBD2. Per the germline V gene, CDR1 is MGHRA and CDR2 is YSYEKL. Germline trimming cut 8 bases from V and 7 bases from J; bases unmatched to any gene: 3. The CDR3 has 14 residues. CDR3 in amino acids: CASSGLAGVGELFF. In DNA, the CDR3 is TGCGCCAGCTCGGGACTAGCGGGAGTCGGGGAGCTGTTTTTT.

This clone was seen more than once but under ten times. V and J are TRBV30 and TRBJ2-1; the D gene is possibly TRBD2 (6 bases). In germline, CDR1 is GTSNPN, CDR2 SVGIG (reference sequence). With 1 base removed from V and 0 bases from J, the gap between germline ends came to 10 bases. The CDR3 extends over 15 amino acids. The CDR3 bases are TGTGCCTGGAGTGGCGCGGGGAGCTCCTACAATGAGCAGTTCTTC. Its translation is CAWSGAGSSYNEQFF.

The chain links TRBV5-4 to TRBJ2-3; perhaps TRBD2 as D (5 bases). Germline loops: CDR1 SGHNT, CDR2 YYREEE (reference sequence). The CDR3 loop spans 13 amino acids. V was clipped by 10 bases and J by 2 bases, with 14 bases between them. CDR3 amino acids: CAGQRSFTDTQYF. The CDR3 coding sequence is TGTGCCGGCCAGCGGAGTTTCACAGATACGCAGTATTTT.

The rearrangement joins TRBV19 to TRBJ1-2; 7 bases align to TRBD1. The J segment lost 0 bases and the V segment lost 5 bases, leaving 3 bases of the junction unmatched. Germline CDR1 reads LNHDA; CDR2 reads SQIVND (reference sequence). The CDR3 has 14 amino acids. The CDR3 DNA sequence: TGTGCCAGTAGTCCACAGGGGACTAACTATGGCTACACCTTC. Protein: CASSPQGTNYGYTF. Using reference TRBV19 and TRBJ1-2 for the parts outside the CDR3, the full variable domain is DGGITQSPKYLFRKEGQNVTLSCEQNLNHDAMYWYRQDPGQGLRLIYYSQIVNDFQKGDIAEGYSVSREKKESFPLTVTSAQKNPTAFYLCASSPQGTNYGYTFGSGTRLTVV.

The V gene is TRBV15, the J gene TRBJ2-7; tentatively, D is TRBD2 (6 bases). Germline CDR1 LNHNV, CDR2 YYDKDF (reference sequence). The germline V and J ends were trimmed by 0 bases and 4 bases, with 13 bases remaining between them. The CDR3 covers 15 residues. The CDR3 is CATSRDRSRGYEQYF. In DNA form, the CDR3 reads TGTGCCACCAGCAGAGATCGATCTCGGGGGTACGAGCAGTACTTC.

This clone was observed a few times. The chain combines TRBV10-3 with TRBJ2-5; perhaps TRBD1 as D (6 bases). The CDR3 runs to 15 residues. The ends were cut back, 4 bases at V and 3 bases at J, with 15 bases in the middle. The germline CDR1 and CDR2 sequences are ENHRY and SYGVKD. The CDR3 DNA sequence: TGTGCCATCAGTGGAAAACAGGGCCGGGAAGAGACCCAGTACTTC. Translating gives CAISGKQGREETQYF.

The V gene is TRBV2, the J gene TRBJ2-3; TRBD1 matches 8 bases. V lost 5 bases and J lost 3; bases outside the gene matches: 4. Germline CDR1 and CDR2: SNHLY and FYNNEI. The CDR3 loop spans 14 amino acids. CDR3 nucleotides: TGTGCCAGCAGTCCCGACAGGGGAACAGATACGCAGTATTTT. Translation gives CASSPDRGTDTQYF.

The chain combines TRBV7-2 with TRBJ1-2; a weak D match, TRBD1 (6 bases). The germline V gene encodes CDR1 SGHTA and CDR2 FQGNSA. Trimming stripped 5 bases from V and 4 bases from J, with 17 bases between. This CDR3 spans 15 amino acids. CDR3 nucleotides: TGTGCCAGCAGCCCAGCCCCGACAGGAGCCTATGGCTACACCTTC. Translated: CASSPAPTGAYGYTF. Using reference TRBV7-2 and TRBJ1-2 for the parts outside the CDR3, the full variable domain is GAGVSQSPSNKVTEKGKDVELRCDPISGHTALYWYRQSLGQGLEFLIYFQGNSAPDKSGLPSDRFSAERTGGSVSTLTIQRTQQEDSAVYLCASSPAPTGAYGYTFGSGTRLTVV.